The entry below describes one T cell receptor beta chain. Germline V gene sequence: CDR1 SGHKS, CDR2 YYEKEE (reference sequence). The junction had 7 bases not matched to a gene; V was cut back by 4 bases and J by 3 bases. The CDR3 contains 15 residues. The protocol was immunoSEQ multiplex PCR, while the TCRdb copy is restricted to in-frame clones and leaves out a portion. Here the sample spans about 240,000 clones, more than 75% being singletons. This sample is part of a study of blood T cell repertoires in COVID-19. The sample comprised PBMCs or T cells enriched from blood (not recorded which). The J gene is TRBJ1-3, the V gene TRBV5-5; the match to TRBD1 covers 7 bases. The source is a middle-aged woman with acute COVID-19. The CDR3 loop reads CASSRDWTGGNTIYF. The CDR3 coding sequence is TGTGCCAGCAGCCGTGACTGGACAGGTGGAAACACCATATATTTT.